The sequence of this T cell receptor beta chain was determined in a study of T cell clonality in common variable immunodeficiency. As to this clone: The antigen is undetermined. With the read ending 3 residues before the CDR3 end, the germline J gene is used to fill in that end.

The assay was immunoSEQ multiplex PCR, and TCRdb's table has in-frame clones only and misses some. The sample is made up of about 20,000 clones, none counted only once. V was clipped by 3 bases and J by 3 bases; unmatched bases: 3. This CDR3 region has 14 residues. The germline CDR1 and CDR2 sequences are GTSNPN and SVGIG (reference sequence). All CVID subjects were on immunoglobulin replacement for at least one year. Each donor provided about 5 to 8.5 ml of heparinized whole blood. Overall study findings and caveats: In common variable immunodeficiency, TCR beta chains reportedly carried fewer deletions and N-nucleotide insertions. CVID patient heterogeneity limited repertoire-clinical complication correlations. CVID subjects showed higher TCRbeta clonality than healthy controls.

The TCR comes from a human donor with common variable immunodeficiency. The sample comprised peripheral blood mononuclear cells. The chain joins TRBV30 to TRBJ2-3, with 10 nucleotides matching TRBD2. The CDR3 bases that were read are TGTGCCTGGAGGGCTAGCGGGAGAACAGATACG. Residues: CAWRASGRTDT. The whole CDR3 sequence is CAWRASGRTDTQYF.